This entry lists 22 T cell receptor beta chains sequenced from one sample in a study of blood T cell repertoires in COVID-19. Sequencing used immunoSEQ multiplex PCR; TCRdb keeps in-frame clones, though not all of them. Of some 350,000 clones in the sample, approximately 86% were seen once. Sequencing was carried out using peripheral blood. The receptor set was obtained from a human donor in a cohort sampled during active COVID-19.

This chain connects TRBV18 to TRBJ1-1, with D uncertain. V dropped 8 bases and J dropped 0 bases, with 13 bases sitting between them. The germline CDR1 and CDR2 sequences are KGHSH and LQKENI. The CDR3 sequence is 14 residues long. DNA for the CDR3: TGTGCCAGCCCGTCGCAACAAGTGAACACTGAAGCTTTCTTT. Protein: CASPSQQVNTEAFF.

This clone was seen repeatedly, ten times or more. J is TRBJ1-1 and V is TRBV13; D might be TRBD1 (5 bases). The CDR3 has 15 residues. The germline V and J ends were trimmed by 5 bases and 4 bases, with 17 bases remaining between them. CDR1 and CDR2 (germline): PRHDT, FYEKMQ (reference sequence). CDR3 residues: CASSVSPGTSTEAFF. The CDR3, as DNA: TGTGCCAGCAGCGTAAGCCCCGGGACTAGCACTGAAGCTTTCTTT.

V gene TRBV7-6 combines with J gene TRBJ1-3; TRBD1 is a possible D gene (5 bases). The germline CDR1 and CDR2 sequences are SGHVS and FNYEAQ. The V end was cut by 5 bases, the J end by 2 bases, with 13 bases between. The CDR3 is 15 residues long. The CDR3 DNA is TGTGCCAGCAGCCCGCCCGCGGGGGCTGGAAACACCATATATTTT. This translates into CASSPPAGAGNTIYF. The variable domain in full, with the rest retrieved from reference TRBV7-6 and TRBJ1-3, is GAGVSQSPRYKVTKRGQDVALRCDPISGHVSLYWYRQALGQGPEFLTYFNYEAQQDKSGLPNDRFSAERPEGSISTLTIQRTEQRDSAMYRCASSPPAGAGNTIYFGEGSWLTVV.

The chain is built from TRBV14 and TRBJ2-7, with TRBD1 as a possible D gene (7 bases). The germline gives CDR1 SGHDN, CDR2 FVKESK. V was pared by 0 bases and J by 4 bases, with 19 bases between. CDR3 length equals 17 residues. CDR3 residues: CASSQEGRTGSSYEQYF. The CDR3 nucleotides read TGTGCCAGCAGCCAAGAGGGGAGGACAGGTTCCTCTTACGAGCAGTACTTC.

This clone was seen once. The chain links TRBV5-1 to TRBJ2-7, with TRBD1 matching 11 bases. With V trimmed by 2 bases and J by 3 bases, 4 bases remained unmatched. Germline V lookup: CDR1 SGHRS, CDR2 YFSETQ. The CDR3 is 15 residues long. CDR3 loop: CASSLLGQGVYEQYF. For the CDR3, the DNA is TGCGCCAGCAGCTTACTGGGACAGGGGGTCTACGAGCAGTACTTC.

The rearrangement joins TRBV5-1 to TRBJ2-3, with 10 bases fitting TRBD1. Germline loops: CDR1 SGHRS, CDR2 YFSETQ. The CDR3 spans 17 residues. With 0 bases clipped from V and 10 bases from J, the junction kept 14 bases outside the gene matches. The CDR3 DNA follows: TGCGCCAGCAGCTTGGTTGGGACAGGGGACGGAAGGGGGGCGCAGTATTTT. Protein sequence: CASSLVGTGDGRGAQYF.

This clone appeared a single time. The chain has TRBV9 and TRBJ2-3, with D possibly matching TRBD2 (6 bases). V dropped 0 bases and J dropped 2 bases, with 19 bases sitting between them. The CDR3 runs 18 residues. Germline V gene lookup returns CDR1 SGDLS and CDR2 YYNGEE. CDR3 nucleotides: TGTGCCAGCAGCGTAGGAATTGGGGGACTCCATTCCACAGATACGCAGTATTTT. It codes for CASSVGIGGLHSTDTQYF.

This chain links TRBV13 with TRBJ1-2; 7 nucleotides align to TRBD1. This CDR3 comprises 15 residues. Unmatched junction bases numbered 8, after V lost 5 bases and J lost 2 bases. Germline CDR1 and CDR2: PRHDT and FYEKMQ (reference sequence). CDR3 coding DNA: TGTGCCAGCAGCCCCCAACAGGGGAAGAACTATGGCTACACCTTC. Residues: CASSPQQGKNYGYTF. The full variable domain, completed using reference TRBV13 and TRBJ1-2, is AAGVIQSPRHLIKEKRETATLKCYPIPRHDTVYWYQQGPGQDPQFLISFYEKMQSDKGSIPDRFSAQQFSDYHSELNMSSLELGDSALYFCASSPQQGKNYGYTFGSGTRLTVV.

The J gene is TRBJ2-1, the V gene TRBV10-1; TRBD2 matches at 7 bases. The CDR3 sequence is 16 residues long. V was pared by 5 bases and J by 6 bases, with 13 bases of the junction left unmatched. From germline, CDR1 is WNHNN and CDR2 SYGVQD (reference sequence). The CDR3 nucleotides are TGCGCCAGCAGTAACCTGGGAGGGTCCGGGTTCAATGAGCAGTTCTTC. Protein product: CASSNLGGSGFNEQFF.

The sample holds one count of this clone. The genes are TRBV3-1 (or the pseudogene TRBV3-2) and TRBJ2-3; no reliable D call. V lost 4 bases and J 14 bases, leaving 25 bases between the germline ends. CDR1 and CDR2 from the germline V gene are LGHDT and YNNKEL (reference sequence). The CDR3 runs 15 residues. This CDR3 is CASSPTTAGRRDAYF. The CDR3 nucleotides read TGTGCCAGCAGCCCCACCACGGCAGGCCGGCGTGATGCGTATTTT.

The genes are TRBV7-3 and TRBJ2-5; D ambiguous. Germline CDR1 reads SGHTA; CDR2 reads FQGTGA. V lost 4 bases and J 3 bases, leaving 6 bases between the germline ends. The CDR3 is 12 residues long. CDR3 region: CASSSAKETQYF. The DNA of the CDR3 is TGTGCCAGCAGCTCCGCTAAAGAGACCCAGTACTTC.

This rearrangement joins TRBV28 to TRBJ2-1; TRBD1 is a possible D gene (6 bases). This CDR3 is built from 14 residues. Germline V lookup: CDR1 MDHEN, CDR2 SYDVKM. V lost 2 bases and J 6 bases, leaving 11 bases between the germline ends. DNA for the CDR3: TGTGCCAGCAGTTTAAACAGGGCGCTCAATGAGCAGTTCTTC. It translates to CASSLNRALNEQFF.

The sample holds one count of this clone. This sequence joins TRBV5-4 and TRBJ2-7; TRBD2 matches 9 bases. There are 17 residues in the CDR3. CDR1 and CDR2 (germline): SGHNT, YYREEE (reference sequence). The J segment lost 3 bases and the V segment lost 5 bases, leaving 15 bases of the junction unmatched. The chain's CDR3 is CASRNGLAKDVYYEQYF. In DNA, the CDR3 is TGTGCCAGCAGAAATGGACTAGCGAAAGACGTATACTACGAGCAGTACTTC.

The chain couples TRBV30 to TRBJ1-2; 12 bases agree with TRBD1. The germline gives CDR1 GTSNPN, CDR2 SVGIG (reference sequence). The CDR3 consists of 16 residues. Unmatched junction bases numbered 11, after V lost 5 bases and J lost 4 bases. CDR3 sequence reads: CAWGGTGGAWVYGYTF. For the CDR3, the DNA is TGTGCCTGGGGGGGGACAGGGGGCGCTTGGGTCTATGGCTACACCTTC.

This chain connects TRBV12-3 or TRBV12-4 to TRBJ2-2; D remains unclear. V lost 3 bases, J lost 8 bases, and 7 bases lay in between. The CDR3 extends over 12 amino acids. The CDR3 sequence: CASSFLRGELFF. CDR3 coding DNA: TGTGCCAGCAGTTTTCTCAGGGGGGAGCTGTTTTTT.

The gene calls are TRBV5-4 and TRBJ1-1; D may be TRBD1 (6 bases). CDR1 and CDR2 from the germline V gene are SGHNT and YYREEE (reference sequence). The V end was cut by 1 base, the J end by 4 bases, with 14 bases between. This CDR3 has 15 residues. CDR3 coding DNA: TGTGCCAGCAGCTTGCGGGGGGCGCCGGCCACTGAAGCTTTCTTT. Encoded protein: CASSLRGAPATEAFF.

DNA of the CDR3: TGTGCCAGCAGTGAAAATCGTATCACTGAAGCTTTCTTT. Translating it yields CASSENRITEAFF. V usage is TRBV6-1 and J usage is TRBJ1-1; D is unclear. Germline V gives CDR1 MNHNS, CDR2 SASEGT. With 2 bases removed from V and 4 bases from J, the gap between germline ends came to 8 bases. CDR3 size: 13 residues.

V usage is TRBV28 and J usage is TRBJ2-1, with TRBD2 identical over 7 bases. The J segment lost 6 bases and the V segment lost 2 bases, leaving 7 bases of the junction unmatched. CDR1 and CDR2 from the germline V gene are MDHEN and SYDVKM. The CDR3 is made up of 15 amino acids. CDR3 sequence (DNA): TGTGCCAGCAGTTTAAGGGCGGGAGTGGGCAATGAGCAGTTCTTC. It codes for CASSLRAGVGNEQFF.

The chain links TRBV7-9 to TRBJ1-4; no definite D call. Germline-derived CDR1 and CDR2 are SEHNR and FQNEAQ (reference sequence). The CDR3 covers 16 residues. Trimming took 6 bases from V and 0 from J, leaving 14 bases between them. The CDR3 loop reads CASSLGSTTTNEKLFF. DNA for the CDR3: TGTGCCAGCAGTCTGGGTTCCACTACAACTAATGAAAAACTGTTTTTT.

V gene TRBV9 combines with J gene TRBJ1-1; the match to TRBD1 covers 10 bases. This CDR3 spans 13 amino acids. Germline CDR1 and CDR2: SGDLS and YYNGEE. The V and J ends lost 3 bases and 11 bases, in that order; junction bases with no gene match: 7. CDR3 sequence reads: CASSGGTGDMAFF. The CDR3 nucleotides are TGTGCCAGCAGCGGGGGGACAGGGGACATGGCTTTCTTT.

This clone turned up a few times. The chain carries TRBV2 and TRBJ1-1; 9 bases align to TRBD1. The junction had 5 bases not matched to a gene; V was cut back by 6 bases and J by 3 bases. The CDR3 extends over 14 amino acids. Germline CDR1 reads SNHLY; CDR2 reads FYNNEI. The CDR3 reads CASRSRTGDTEAFF. In DNA, the CDR3 is TGTGCCAGCAGGTCCAGGACAGGGGACACTGAAGCTTTCTTT.

The V and J genes are TRBV7-2 and TRBJ1-6, with D possibly matching TRBD1 (6 bases). V lost 4 bases to trimming and J lost 0 bases, with 10 bases between them. This CDR3 is built from 16 residues. The germline V gene has CDR1 SGHTA and CDR2 FQGNSA. The CDR3 loop is CASSYRESSYNSPLHF. Here the CDR3 DNA reads TGTGCCAGCAGCTACAGGGAGAGCTCCTATAATTCACCCCTCCACTTT.